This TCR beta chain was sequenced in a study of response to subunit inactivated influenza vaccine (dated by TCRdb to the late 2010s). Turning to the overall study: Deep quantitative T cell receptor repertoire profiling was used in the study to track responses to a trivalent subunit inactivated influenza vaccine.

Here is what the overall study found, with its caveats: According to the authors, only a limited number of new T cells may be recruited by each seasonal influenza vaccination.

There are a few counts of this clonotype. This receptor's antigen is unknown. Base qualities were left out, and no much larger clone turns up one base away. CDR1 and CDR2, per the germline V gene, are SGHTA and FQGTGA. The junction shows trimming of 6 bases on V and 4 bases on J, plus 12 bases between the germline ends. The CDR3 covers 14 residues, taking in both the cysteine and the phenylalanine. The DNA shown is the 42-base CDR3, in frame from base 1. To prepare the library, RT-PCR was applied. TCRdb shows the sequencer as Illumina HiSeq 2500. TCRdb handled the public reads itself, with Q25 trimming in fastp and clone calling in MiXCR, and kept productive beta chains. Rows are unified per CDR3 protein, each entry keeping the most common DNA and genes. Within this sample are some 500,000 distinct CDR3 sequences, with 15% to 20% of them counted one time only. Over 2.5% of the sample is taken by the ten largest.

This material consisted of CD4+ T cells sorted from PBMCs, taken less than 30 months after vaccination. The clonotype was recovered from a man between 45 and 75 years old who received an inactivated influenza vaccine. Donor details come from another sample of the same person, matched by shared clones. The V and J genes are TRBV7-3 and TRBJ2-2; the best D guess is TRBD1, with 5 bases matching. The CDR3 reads CASSLGAATGELFF. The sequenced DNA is TGTGCCAGCAGTTTAGGGGCGGCCACCGGGGAGCTGTTTTTT.